This TCR beta chain was captured by sequencing in a study of PD-1 blockade in classical Hodgkin lymphoma. Germline CDR1 SGHVS, CDR2 FNYEAQ. CDR3 length equals 14 residues. V lost 5 bases, J lost 7 bases, and 5 bases stayed unmatched. All trial patients relapsed after autologous stem cell transplantation. The study, taken as a whole, reports: The study found that TCR diversity rose significantly by C4D1 in CD4+ but not CD8+ cells. For complete responders, baseline diversity was comparable to that of newly diagnosed patients.

Only in-frame clones appear in the TCRdb table, and some are missing; sequencing was by immunoSEQ multiplex PCR. The sample includes approximately 17,000 clones, approximately 79% of them seen just once. This clone is classed as medium-sized (0.01 to 0.1%). Its cognate antigen is unknown. The rearrangement links TRBV7-6 to TRBJ2-2; TRBD1 agrees at 9 bases. The source of this sequence is a human donor with classical Hodgkin lymphoma. The sequencing here drew on peripheral blood mononuclear cells (PBMCs), taken at baseline. DNA for the CDR3: TGTGCCAGCAGCCCACAGGGGGCAGGCGGGGAGCTGTTTTTT. As protein: CASSPQGAGGELFF.